This T cell receptor (beta chain) emerged from a study of T-cell reconstitution after alpha-beta-depleted transplantation in children. This clonotype was observed a few times. This CDR3 spans 13 amino acids. Germline loops: CDR1 MNHEY, CDR2 SMNVEV (reference sequence). V lost 10 bases and J lost 4; bases outside the gene matches: 4. Using unique molecular identifiers, the investigators prepared the TCRbeta library. MiXCR, run by TCRdb on the PCR reads, gives a single entry per CDR3 protein. The table lists about half a million distinct CDR3 sequences, approximately 13% of them singletons. Sequenced material: PBMCs from the stem cell graft donor, taken from the stem cell graft. The rearrangement joins TRBV27 to TRBJ2-1, with TRBD2 matching 10 bases. The receptor was isolated from a human donor who donated a stem cell graft to a child with combined immunodeficiency. CDR3 protein: CATGLADYNEQFF. The CDR3 DNA sequence: TGTGCCACCGGACTAGCGGATTACAATGAGCAGTTCTTC.